This T cell receptor (beta chain) was profiled in a study of cytomegalovirus exposure and HLA in healthy donors. Trimming removed 5 bases from V and 4 bases from J; junction bases left unmatched: 1. CDR1 and CDR2 (germline): SEHNR, FQNEAQ (reference sequence). CDR3 length: 14 residues. Researchers ran the PCR with 60 Vbeta and 13 Jbeta primers. The assay was immunoSEQ multiplex PCR, and TCRdb's table has in-frame clones only and misses some. Of around 130,000 clones in the sample, around 75% were seen once. The rearrangement links TRBV7-9 to TRBJ1-4; 10 nucleotides agree with TRBD1. This sequence was found in a female donor in good health and CMV-seronegative. The sequencing sample was made of PBMCs. CDR3 nucleotide sequence: TGTGCCAGCAGCAGGGACAGGGGTAATGAAAAACTGTTTTTT. This encodes CASSRDRGNEKLFF.